The 15 T cell receptor beta chains below come from one sample, sequenced in a study of blood T cell repertoires in COVID-19. Clones were read by immunoSEQ multiplex PCR, and TCRdb kept only the in-frame ones, dropping some. Of just over 250,000 clones in the sample, 80% to 90% were seen once. Specimen: peripheral blood. The source of these receptors is an older woman with COVID-19, enrolled during active disease.

The chain links TRBV5-1 to TRBJ2-7; D might be TRBD1 (6 bases). Germline-derived CDR1 and CDR2 are SGHRS and YFSETQ. This CDR3 spans 13 amino acids. Trimming shortened V by 1 base and J by 3 bases, and 8 bases separated the two germline ends. CDR3 amino acids: CASSLTGYYEQYF. The CDR3 DNA follows: TGCGCCAGCAGCTTGACAGGGTACTACGAGCAGTACTTC.

The rearrangement joins TRBV30 to TRBJ1-1, with TRBD1 matching 10 bases. CDR1 is GTSNPN, CDR2 SVGIG, per germline (reference sequence). V lost 0 bases, J lost 6 bases, and 10 bases stayed unmatched. This CDR3 region has 16 residues. CDR3 coding DNA: TGTGCCTGGAGTGTGGGGACAGGGGATACCGCATCTGAAGCTTTCTTT. Amino acids: CAWSVGTGDTASEAFF.

V usage is TRBV11-3 and J usage is TRBJ2-5; the D gene is possibly TRBD2 (6 bases). Germline V lookup: CDR1 SGHNT, CDR2 YENEEA. The CDR3 runs 14 residues. The germline V and J ends were trimmed by 2 bases and 1 base, with 8 bases remaining between them. CDR3 protein: CASSLRDFQETQYF. The CDR3 DNA reads TGTGCCAGCAGCTTAAGGGACTTCCAAGAGACCCAGTACTTC.

The rearrangement joins TRBV28 to TRBJ1-1; 8 bases are shared with TRBD1. CDR1 is MDHEN, CDR2 SYDVKM, per germline. The CDR3 length is 11 residues. The V gene end was trimmed by 9 bases and the J gene end by 6 bases; junction bases not matched to a gene: 3. The CDR3 loop reads CASTGGAEAFF. CDR3 DNA sequence: TGTGCCAGTACAGGGGGTGCTGAAGCTTTCTTT.

The chain combines TRBV27 with TRBJ2-7, with 9 bases that match TRBD2. Losses at the gene ends were 6 bases for V and 2 bases for J; bases not matched to a gene: 5. Germline lookup yields CDR1 MNHEY and CDR2 SMNVEV (reference sequence). The CDR3 is made up of 14 amino acids. CDR3 in DNA: TGTGCCAGCAGCACCGAGCGGGAGGCCTACGAGCAGTACTTC. This encodes CASSTEREAYEQYF.

With regard to this clone: At one end, the junction sequence differs from germline, possibly due to a read error. This chain links TRBV7-7 with TRBJ2-2, with D perhaps TRBD1 (6 bases). Germline V gene sequence: CDR1 SSHAT, CDR2 FNYEAQ (reference sequence). CDR3 length: 15 residues. Here the CDR3 reads CASSLGGEGAGELFF. The CDR3 DNA reads as TGTGCTAGCAGCTTAGGGGGAGAAGGAGCCGGGGAGCTGTTTTTT.

This chain uses TRBV12-3 or TRBV12-4 with TRBJ1-2, with 9 bases that match TRBD1. J gave up 6 bases and V 6 bases, and 5 bases lay outside the gene matches. The CDR3 covers 13 residues. The CDR3 spells CASRRGQGDGYTF. The CDR3 coding sequence is TGTGCCAGCAGGCGGGGACAGGGAGATGGCTACACCTTC.

V usage is TRBV28 and J usage is TRBJ1-3, with D perhaps matching TRBD1 (5 bases). Per germline, CDR1 MDHEN and CDR2 SYDVKM. V lost 8 bases and J lost 1, with 12 bases in between. The CDR3 runs 14 residues. DNA of the CDR3: TGTGCCAGCGTGGGACTGGAGTCTGGAAACACCATATATTTT. It is translated as CASVGLESGNTIYF.

The chain links TRBV11-2 to TRBJ1-2; a possible D gene is TRBD1 (6 bases). The CDR3 spans 12 residues. The germline gives CDR1 SGHAT, CDR2 FQNNGV. V was cut by 10 bases and J by 2 bases, with 11 bases left in between. The CDR3: CATGGANYGYTF. The CDR3 DNA reads TGTGCCACCGGGGGGGCAAACTATGGCTACACCTTC.

V and J are TRBV20-1 and TRBJ1-6; D is unresolved. The V end was cut by 4 bases, the J end by 9 bases, with 7 bases between. The CDR3 consists of 11 residues. CDR1 and CDR2 from the germline V gene are DFQATT and SNEGSKA (reference sequence). CDR3 DNA sequence: TGCAGTGCTACACTAGGTTCACCCCTCCACTTT. This sequence encodes CSATLGSPLHF.

Written as DNA, the CDR3 is TGTGCCAGCAGCTTAGTTGCGGGCCCCTACGAGCAGTACTTC. It is translated as CASSLVAGPYEQYF. The chain couples TRBV11-2 to TRBJ2-7, with D possibly matching TRBD2 (5 bases). V was shortened by 1 base and J by 2 bases, with 9 bases between the two germline ends. The CDR3 consists of 14 residues. Germline V CDR1 and CDR2: SGHAT, FQNNGV.

The chain couples TRBV3-1 (or the pseudogene TRBV3-2) to TRBJ1-1; D is undetermined. The CDR3 has 12 amino acids. Germline CDR1 is LGHDT and CDR2 is YNNKEL (reference sequence). Deletions cut 1 base from V and 7 bases from J, with 7 bases between. CDR3 sequence (DNA): TGTGCCAGCAGCCAAGTCTCTTATGAAGCTTTCTTT. The encoded protein is CASSQVSYEAFF.

This sequence joins TRBV7-6 and TRBJ2-1; 10 positions match TRBD2. This CDR3 region has 14 residues. V was pared by 8 bases and J by 7 bases, with 8 bases of the junction left unmatched. Germline V gene sequence: CDR1 SGHVS, CDR2 FNYEAQ. The CDR3 region has the DNA TGTGCCAGCCGCGAGCGGGAGGGCCCTAATGAGCAGTTCTTC. It specifies CASREREGPNEQFF.

The J gene is TRBJ2-4, the V gene TRBV30, with D possibly being TRBD2 (6 bases). The CDR3 is 14 residues long. Germline-derived CDR1 and CDR2 are GTSNPN and SVGIG (reference sequence). Trimming pared 2 bases from V and 1 base from J, leaving 9 bases between. As DNA, the CDR3 is TGTGCCTGGAGTTCCCGGGGGGCCAAAAACATTCAGTACTTC. Protein: CAWSSRGAKNIQYF.

The chain has TRBV28 and TRBJ2-7, with D possibly being TRBD2 (5 bases). V shed 5 bases and J shed 4 bases, with 12 bases lying between them. Germline assignment: CDR1 MDHEN and CDR2 SYDVKM. The CDR3 has 13 residues. CDR3 coding DNA: TGTGCCAGCAGTCTCGGACGGGAATACGAGCAGTACTTC. Its translation: CASSLGREYEQYF.